This T cell receptor beta chain was obtained from a study of a mutant IDH1 vaccine in newly diagnosed glioma. Study-level information: The study started vaccination 4-6 weeks after radiotherapy alone, or with temozolomide cycles. Prior therapy was radiotherapy, temozolomide, or both; most received both.

Time point described: week 35, safety follow-up. Vaccine doses each comprised 300 ug of mutant IDH1 20-mer peptide, with topical imiquimod. Clones were read by immunoSEQ multiplex PCR, and TCRdb kept only the in-frame ones, dropping some. Here the sample spans some 70,000 clones, 84% being singletons. A word on this clone: Its antigen is as yet unknown.

Study-wide findings and caveats: The authors found pseudoprogression apparently unrelated to changes in top peripheral T cell clonotypes.

Germline V CDR1 and CDR2: MGHDK, SYGVNS. The CDR3 has 13 residues. Trimming removed 1 base at V and 6 bases at J, with 10 bases between. This clonotype was obtained from a man aged 18 to 29 with glioma. The sample here was PBMCs, taken from a glioma patient whose treatment included an IDH1 peptide vaccine. This chain connects TRBV25-1 to TRBJ2-7; tentatively, D is TRBD2 (6 bases). The CDR3 here is CASSEWDLSEQYF. CDR3 sequence (DNA): TGTGCCAGCAGTGAATGGGACTTGAGCGAGCAGTACTTC.